These 26 T cell receptor beta chains were all obtained from the same sample, sequenced in a study of a mutant IDH1 vaccine in newly diagnosed glioma. Using immunoSEQ multiplex PCR, the repertoire was profiled, and TCRdb retains in-frame clones only, with some absent. The data hold roughly 84,000 clones, with more than 65% observed a single time. Time point reported: baseline, week 1 (first vaccination visit). As for treatment: pre-vaccination baseline after standard-of-care therapy. This sample comprised PBMCs, obtained from a glioma patient treated with radiotherapy, temozolomide or both. The source of these receptors is a man in his forties with glioma. Some clones in this sample may be carry-over from other donors' samples.

The rearrangement uses TRBV5-1 and TRBJ1-6, with D unresolved. The CDR3 has 15 amino acids. CDR1 and CDR2 (germline): SGHRS, YFSETQ. Trimming cost V 0 bases and J 6 bases, with 10 bases left between them. The CDR3 bases are TGCGCCAGCAGCTTGGGTCAGGCGGCTAATTCACCCCTCCACTTT. Protein: CASSLGQAANSPLHF.

The chain combines TRBV9 with TRBJ1-6; TRBD1 matches 7 bases. Trimming at V came to 0 bases and at J to 9 bases, leaving 15 bases not matched to a gene. Germline V gene sequence: CDR1 SGDLS, CDR2 YYNGEE. The CDR3 is 18 residues long. CDR3 amino acids: CASSVEAYGGTAASPLHF. The CDR3 DNA sequence: TGTGCCAGCAGCGTAGAAGCTTATGGGGGGACAGCAGCTTCACCCCTCCACTTT.

The V and J genes are TRBV10-2 and TRBJ2-7; tentatively, D is TRBD2 (7 bases). The CDR3 totals 16 residues. Trimming cost V 3 bases and J 2 bases, with 17 bases left between them. Germline CDR1 and CDR2: WSHSY and SAAADI. DNA of the CDR3: TGCGCCAGCAGTGATTCTGGGGGGGCAGTTCCCTACGAGCAGTACTTC. This codes for CASSDSGGAVPYEQYF.

This rearrangement joins TRBV30 to TRBJ2-5; D tentatively fits TRBD1 or TRBD2 (5 bases each). Germline V gene data show CDR1 as GTSNPN and CDR2 as SVGIG (reference sequence). V dropped 0 bases and J dropped 5 bases, with 7 bases sitting between them. CDR3 length: 12 amino acids. The CDR3 region is CAWSVGTETQYF. In DNA form, the CDR3 reads TGTGCCTGGAGTGTCGGGACGGAGACCCAGTACTTC. Complete variable domain (other parts from reference TRBV30 and TRBJ2-5): SQTIHQWPATLVQPVGSPLSLECTVEGTSNPNLYWYRQAAGRGLQLLFYSVGIGQISSEVPQNLSASRPQDRQFILSSKKLLLSDSGFYLCAWSVGTETQYFGPGTRLLVL.

The V gene is TRBV6-5, the J gene TRBJ2-7; D may be TRBD1 (6 bases). CDR1 is MNHEY, CDR2 SVGAGI, per germline. The V and J ends lost 6 bases and 0 bases respectively, with 6 bases between them. CDR3 length equals 12 residues. The CDR3 DNA follows: TGTGCCAGCAGGGACAGCTCCTACGAGCAGTACTTC. This encodes CASRDSSYEQYF.

To note about this clone: Mismatch with germline at one junction end may stem from a read error. The chain carries TRBV14 and TRBJ2-7, with D perhaps given as TRBD1 or TRBD2 (5 bases each). The germline gives CDR1 SGHDN, CDR2 FVKESK. The CDR3 totals 13 residues. CDR3 DNA sequence: TGTGCCAGCAGCCAGGCATGGACACTTAGCGTCAACTTC. The encoded protein is CASSQAWTLSVNF. Combining the CDR3 with reference TRBV14 and TRBJ2-7 gives the whole variable domain EAGVTQFPSHSVIEKGQTVTLRCDPISGHDNLYWYRRVMGKEIKFLLHFVKESKQDESGMPNNRFLAERTGGTYSTLKVQPAELEDSGVYFCASSQAWTLSVNFGPGTRLTVT.

The V and J genes are TRBV2 and TRBJ1-5; 9 nucleotides match TRBD1. CDR1 is SNHLY and CDR2 is FYNNEI in the germline V gene. The CDR3 spans 16 residues. V trimming: 4 bases; J trimming: 1 base; junction bases outside the gene matches: 5. The CDR3 coding sequence is TGTGCCAGCAGTGGAACAGGGGGCGGAAGCAATCAGCCCCAGCATTTT. The encoded protein is CASSGTGGGSNQPQHF.

The chain carries TRBV2 and TRBJ1-4, with 7 nucleotides matching TRBD1. Germline V CDR1 and CDR2: SNHLY, FYNNEI. This CDR3 has 12 residues. The V gene end was trimmed by 4 bases and the J gene end by 13 bases; junction bases not matched to a gene: 6. CDR3 nucleotides: TGTGCCAGCAGTGCCCGACAGGGTAGACTGTTTTTT. Its protein product is CASSARQGRLFF.

The V and J genes are TRBV5-4 and TRBJ1-4; the D is unclear. With 0 bases removed from V and 8 bases from J, the gap between germline ends came to 11 bases. Per germline, CDR1 SGHNT and CDR2 YYREEE (reference sequence). The CDR3 covers 14 residues. The CDR3: CASSLGGSQEKLFF. The CDR3, as DNA: TGTGCCAGCAGCTTGGGAGGATCCCAGGAAAAACTGTTTTTT. Using reference TRBV5-4 and TRBJ1-4 for the parts outside the CDR3, the full variable domain is ETGVTQSPTHLIKTRGQQVTLRCSSQSGHNTVSWYQQALGQGPQFIFQYYREEENGRGNFPPRFSGLQFPNYSSELNVNALELDDSALYLCASSLGGSQEKLFFGSGTQLSVL.

CDR3 sequence reads: CASSSLAGNEQFF. Here the CDR3 DNA reads TGTGCCAGCAGCTCCCTGGCTGGCAATGAGCAGTTCTTC. The V call is TRBV7-2, the J call TRBJ2-1; unclear D gene. Germline CDR1 reads SGHTA; CDR2 reads FQGNSA. The CDR3 is made up of 13 amino acids. Trimming took off 4 bases at V and 6 bases at J, with 10 bases between the two ends.

CDR3 loop: CASSLASASTWAQYF. Here the CDR3 DNA reads TGCGCCAGCAGCTTGGCTAGCGCCTCAACTTGGGCCCAGTACTTC. The chain has TRBV5-1 and TRBJ2-5; a possible D gene is TRBD2 (6 bases). The CDR3 runs 15 residues. The germline CDR1 and CDR2 sequences are SGHRS and YFSETQ. Trimming took off 0 bases at V and 9 bases at J, with 18 bases between the two ends.

The chain employs TRBV5-1 and TRBJ2-3; no definite D call. V lost 2 bases to trimming and J lost 2 bases, with 12 bases between them. Germline V CDR1 and CDR2: SGHRS, YFSETQ. CDR3 length: 15 residues. The CDR3 loop is CASSFQRPSTDTQYF. Written as DNA, the CDR3 is TGCGCCAGCAGCTTTCAGCGCCCGTCCACAGATACGCAGTATTTT.

The chain links TRBV11-3 to TRBJ1-1; D remains unclear. V dropped 1 base and J dropped 5 bases, with 8 bases sitting between them. CDR1 is SGHNT and CDR2 is YENEEA in the germline V gene. CDR3 length equals 13 residues. The CDR3 nucleotides are TGTGCCAGCAGCTTAGTTCGTGAGACTGAAGCTTTCTTT. Protein sequence: CASSLVRETEAFF.

In its sample, this clone was seen many times. The CDR3 DNA sequence: TGTGCCAGCATGTCGTCGGCCGGGGAAGCTTTCTTT. Translating it yields CASMSSAGEAFF. The genes are TRBV2 and TRBJ1-1; D is uncertain. The ends were cut back, 7 bases at V and 8 bases at J, with 14 bases in the middle. This CDR3 has 12 residues. Germline V lookup: CDR1 SNHLY, CDR2 FYNNEI.

The chain joins TRBV6-6 to TRBJ1-5, with 10 bases identical to TRBD1. The CDR3 consists of 15 residues. CDR1 is MNHNY and CDR2 is SVGAGI in the germline V gene (reference sequence). The V and J ends lost 6 bases and 3 bases, in that order; junction bases with no gene match: 5. CDR3 sequence (DNA): TGTGCCAGCAGGGGGGGACAGGGGATCAATCAGCCCCAGCATTTT. This gives the protein CASRGGQGINQPQHF.

The V call is TRBV5-6, the J call TRBJ2-3; no reliable D call. V shed 5 bases and J shed 1 base, with 5 bases lying between them. This CDR3 has 12 residues. The germline CDR1 and CDR2 sequences are SGHDT and YYEEEE. For the CDR3, the DNA is TGTGCCAGCAGTCGCGGCACAGATACGCAGTATTTT. It codes for CASSRGTDTQYF.

V gene TRBV5-6 combines with J gene TRBJ2-1, with 11 bases fitting TRBD1. The CDR3 totals 17 residues. The germline gives CDR1 SGHDT, CDR2 YYEEEE. Losses at the gene ends were 4 bases for V and 0 bases for J; bases not matched to a gene: 6. CDR3 nucleotide sequence: TGTGCCAGCAGCGGTGGACAGGGGGCTTCCTCCTACAATGAGCAGTTCTTC. This sequence encodes CASSGGQGASSYNEQFF.

The CDR3 here is CASSLGVQDRVEKLFF. As DNA, the CDR3 is TGCGCCAGCAGCTTGGGAGTTCAGGACAGAGTTGAAAAACTGTTTTTT. This sequence joins TRBV5-1 and TRBJ1-4, with D possibly matching TRBD1 (6 bases). Trimming removed 0 bases from V and 7 bases from J, with 16 bases in between. The V gene's germline CDR1 is SGHRS and CDR2 YFSETQ. The CDR3 length is 16 residues.

V gene TRBV5-6 combines with J gene TRBJ2-5, with 8 bases that match TRBD2. The ends lost 1 base at V and 1 base at J; junction bases unmatched: 3. Per germline, CDR1 SGHDT and CDR2 YYEEEE. This CDR3 comprises 15 residues. This CDR3 is CASSLTGGLQETQYF. In nucleotides, the CDR3 is TGTGCCAGCAGCTTGACGGGGGGGCTCCAAGAGACCCAGTACTTC.

The chain employs TRBV7-6 and TRBJ1-1, with D possibly TRBD1 on 5 matching bases. The CDR3 runs 17 residues. Germline assignment: CDR1 SGHVS and CDR2 FNYEAQ. V lost 0 bases and J 1 base, leaving 15 bases between the germline ends. As DNA, the CDR3 is TGTGCCAGCAGCTTAGCGCCCACAGGACCGGGGAACACTGAAGCTTTCTTT. This translates into CASSLAPTGPGNTEAFF.

The chain couples TRBV4-2 to TRBJ2-5, with 10 bases identical to TRBD2. Per the germline V gene, CDR1 is LGHNA and CDR2 is YNFKEQ. With 0 bases clipped from V and 2 bases from J, the junction kept 3 bases outside the gene matches. CDR3 size: 16 residues. The DNA of the CDR3 is TGTGCCAGCAGCCAAGAGGTAGCGGGGGGTCAAGAGACCCAGTACTTC. Residues: CASSQEVAGGQETQYF.

The chain combines TRBV19 with TRBJ1-2, with D unclear. The V end was cut by 3 bases, the J end by 5 bases, with 10 bases between. Germline V gene data show CDR1 as LNHDA and CDR2 as SQIVND (reference sequence). CDR3 size: 13 residues. The CDR3 protein is CASSIVPEYGYTF. The CDR3 DNA reads TGTGCCAGTAGTATTGTCCCAGAGTATGGCTACACCTTC.

This rearrangement joins TRBV7-8 to TRBJ1-2; 7 bases map to TRBD1. Trimming removed 8 bases from V and 0 bases from J; junction bases left unmatched: 0. There are 12 residues in the CDR3. Looked up from germline, CDR1 is SGHVS and CDR2 is FQNEAQ. The CDR3 DNA sequence: TGTGCCAGCGGGACAGCTAACTATGGCTACACCTTC. Translating gives CASGTANYGYTF.

The chain couples TRBV29-1 to TRBJ2-1; D gene ambiguous. Per the germline V gene, CDR1 is SQVTM and CDR2 is ANQGSEA. The CDR3 is 14 residues long. The germline V and J ends were trimmed by 5 bases and 6 bases, with 17 bases remaining between them. As DNA, the CDR3 is TGCAGCGTTCTCAGGACGACCGACCTCAATGAGCAGTTCTTC. Amino acid sequence: CSVLRTTDLNEQFF.

The rearrangement uses TRBV2 and TRBJ1-5, with 11 bases identical to TRBD1. Trimming removed 4 bases from V and 6 bases from J; junction bases left unmatched: 17. Germline V gene lookup returns CDR1 SNHLY and CDR2 FYNNEI. The CDR3 runs to 19 residues. CDR3: CASSGDRGNPHQQLQPQHF. DNA for the CDR3: TGTGCCAGCAGTGGGGACAGGGGGAACCCTCATCAGCAACTTCAGCCCCAGCATTTT.

The chain carries TRBV11-2 and TRBJ1-2; possible D gene TRBD1, 5 bases. The V end was cut by 1 base, the J end by 2 bases, with 5 bases between. This CDR3 spans 13 amino acids. Per the germline V gene, CDR1 is SGHAT and CDR2 is FQNNGV. CDR3 nucleotides: TGTGCCAGCAGCTTAGGGACAAACTATGGCTACACCTTC. This codes for CASSLGTNYGYTF.